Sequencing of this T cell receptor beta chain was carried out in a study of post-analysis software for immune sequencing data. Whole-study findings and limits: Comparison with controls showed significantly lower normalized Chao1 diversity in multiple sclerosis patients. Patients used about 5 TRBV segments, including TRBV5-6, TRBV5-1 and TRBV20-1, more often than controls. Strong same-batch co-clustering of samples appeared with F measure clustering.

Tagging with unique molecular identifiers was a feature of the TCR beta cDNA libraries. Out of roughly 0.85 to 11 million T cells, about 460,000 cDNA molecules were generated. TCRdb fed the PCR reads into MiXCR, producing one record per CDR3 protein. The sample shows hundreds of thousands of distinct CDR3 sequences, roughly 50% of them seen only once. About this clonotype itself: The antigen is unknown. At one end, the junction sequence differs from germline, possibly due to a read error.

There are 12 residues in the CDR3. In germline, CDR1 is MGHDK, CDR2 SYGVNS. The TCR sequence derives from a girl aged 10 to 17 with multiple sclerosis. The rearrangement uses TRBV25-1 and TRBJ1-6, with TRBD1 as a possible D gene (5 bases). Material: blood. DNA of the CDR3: TGTGTCAGCACCCCGGGGGATTCACCCCTCCACTTT. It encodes CVSTPGDSPLHF.